The TCR beta chain described here comes from a study of T cells in Graves' hyperthyroidism and ophthalmopathy. Study-wide context: Sampling of peripheral blood happened at initial diagnosis, prior to any treatment. Study conclusions and caveats: The model anticipated ophthalmopathy a median approximately 6.7 months pre-onset.

This clonotype was picked up many times. As yet, its antigen is unknown. RNA transcripts served as the template for amplifying TCR beta CDR3 regions. With the HTBI primer set, the TCR CDR3 went through a first round of RT-PCR. TCRdb ran MiXCR on the multiplex PCR reads and lists one entry per CDR3 protein. Of about 250,000 distinct CDR3 sequences in the sample, around 22% were seen once. Germline V gives CDR1 GTSNPN, CDR2 SVGIG (reference sequence). Trimming left V 0 bases short and J 9 bases short, with 6 bases between. This CDR3 comprises 11 residues. The sequence derives from a man in his thirties or forties with Graves' ophthalmopathy. The chain joins TRBV30 to TRBJ2-1, with D unclear. The sequenced sample was blood. In DNA, the CDR3 is TGTGCCTGGAGTGTCATCGGTGAGCAGTTCTTC. It codes for CAWSVIGEQFF. The whole variable domain, filled in from reference TRBV30 and TRBJ2-1, reads SQTIHQWPATLVQPVGSPLSLECTVEGTSNPNLYWYRQAAGRGLQLLFYSVGIGQISSEVPQNLSASRPQDRQFILSSKKLLLSDSGFYLCAWSVIGEQFFGPGTRLTVL.